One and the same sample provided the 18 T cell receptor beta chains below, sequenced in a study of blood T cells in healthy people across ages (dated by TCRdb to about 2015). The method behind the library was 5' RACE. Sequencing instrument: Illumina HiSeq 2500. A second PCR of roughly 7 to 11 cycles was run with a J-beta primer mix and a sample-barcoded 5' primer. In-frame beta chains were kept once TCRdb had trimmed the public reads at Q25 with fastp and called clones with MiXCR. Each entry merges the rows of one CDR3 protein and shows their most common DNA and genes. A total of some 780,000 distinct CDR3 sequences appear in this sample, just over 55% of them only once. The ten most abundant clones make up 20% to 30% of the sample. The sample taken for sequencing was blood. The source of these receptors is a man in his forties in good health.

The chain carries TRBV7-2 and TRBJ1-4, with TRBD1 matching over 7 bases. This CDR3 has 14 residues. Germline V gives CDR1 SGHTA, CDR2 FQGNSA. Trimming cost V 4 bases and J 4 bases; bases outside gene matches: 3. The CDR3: CASSSDRNNEKLFF. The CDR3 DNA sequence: TGTGCCAGCAGCTCGGACAGGAATAATGAAAAACTGTTTTTT.

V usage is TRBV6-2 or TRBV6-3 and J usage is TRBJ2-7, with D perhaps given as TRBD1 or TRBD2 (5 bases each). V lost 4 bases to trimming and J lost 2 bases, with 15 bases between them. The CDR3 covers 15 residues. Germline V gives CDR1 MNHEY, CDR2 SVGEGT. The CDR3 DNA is TGTGCCAGCAGTTCGGGACCCAGGGACCCCTACGAGCAGTACTTC. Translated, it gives CASSSGPRDPYEQYF.

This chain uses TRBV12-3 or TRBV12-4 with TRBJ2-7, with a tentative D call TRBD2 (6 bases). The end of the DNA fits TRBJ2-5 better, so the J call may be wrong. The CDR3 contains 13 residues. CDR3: CASRQGRGETQYF. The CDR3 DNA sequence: TGTGCCAGCCGGCAGGGTCGGGGGGAGACCCAGTACTTC.

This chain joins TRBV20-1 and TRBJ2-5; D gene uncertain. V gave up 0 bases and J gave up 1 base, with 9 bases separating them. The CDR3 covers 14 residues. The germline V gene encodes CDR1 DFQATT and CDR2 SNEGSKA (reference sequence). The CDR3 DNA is TGCAGTGCTAGAGATCGCCACTTCCAAGAGACCCAGTACTTC. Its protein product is CSARDRHFQETQYF.

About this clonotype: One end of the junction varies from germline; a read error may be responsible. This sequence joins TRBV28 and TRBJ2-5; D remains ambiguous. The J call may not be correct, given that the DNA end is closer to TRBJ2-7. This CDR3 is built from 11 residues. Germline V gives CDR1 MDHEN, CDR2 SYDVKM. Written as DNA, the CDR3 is TGTACCAGCAGCCGAGGATACGAGCAGTACTTC. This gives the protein CTSSRGYEQYF.

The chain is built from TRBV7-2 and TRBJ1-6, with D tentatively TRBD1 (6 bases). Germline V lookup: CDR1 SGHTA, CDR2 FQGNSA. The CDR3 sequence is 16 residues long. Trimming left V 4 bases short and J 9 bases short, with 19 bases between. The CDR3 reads CASSSQGSISVSPLHF. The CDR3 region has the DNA TGTGCCAGCAGCTCCCAGGGGTCTATTTCAGTTTCACCCCTCCACTTT.

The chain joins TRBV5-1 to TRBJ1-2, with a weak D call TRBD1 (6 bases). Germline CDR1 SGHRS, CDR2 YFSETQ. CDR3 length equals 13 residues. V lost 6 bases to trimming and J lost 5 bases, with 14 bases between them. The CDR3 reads CASNPDSDYGYTF. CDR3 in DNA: TGCGCCAGCAACCCGGACAGCGATTATGGCTACACCTTC.

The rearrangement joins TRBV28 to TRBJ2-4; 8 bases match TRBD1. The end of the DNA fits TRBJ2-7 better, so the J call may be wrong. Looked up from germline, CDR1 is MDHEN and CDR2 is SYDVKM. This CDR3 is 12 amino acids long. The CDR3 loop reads CAIRQGTHEQYF. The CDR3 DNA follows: TGTGCCATCCGACAGGGGACCCACGAGCAGTACTTC.

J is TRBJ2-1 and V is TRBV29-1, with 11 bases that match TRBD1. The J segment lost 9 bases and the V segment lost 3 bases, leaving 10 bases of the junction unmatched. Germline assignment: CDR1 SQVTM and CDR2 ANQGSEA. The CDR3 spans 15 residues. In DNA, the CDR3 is TGCAGCGTTGATATTCTGGGACAGGGGGGACTTGAGCAGTTCTTC. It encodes CSVDILGQGGLEQFF.

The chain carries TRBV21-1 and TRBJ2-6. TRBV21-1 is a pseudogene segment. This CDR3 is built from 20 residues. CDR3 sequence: CASSKALFKTTSSGANVLTF. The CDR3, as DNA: TGTGCCAGCAGCAAAGCCCTTTTTAAAACGACGTCCTCTGGGGCCAACGTCCTGACTTTC.

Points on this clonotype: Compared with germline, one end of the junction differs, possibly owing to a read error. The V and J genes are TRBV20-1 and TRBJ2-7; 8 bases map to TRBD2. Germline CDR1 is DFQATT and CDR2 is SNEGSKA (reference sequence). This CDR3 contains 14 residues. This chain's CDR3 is CSTRGSSGLYEQYF. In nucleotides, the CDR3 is TGCAGTACTAGAGGATCTAGCGGGCTTTACGAGCAGTACTTC.

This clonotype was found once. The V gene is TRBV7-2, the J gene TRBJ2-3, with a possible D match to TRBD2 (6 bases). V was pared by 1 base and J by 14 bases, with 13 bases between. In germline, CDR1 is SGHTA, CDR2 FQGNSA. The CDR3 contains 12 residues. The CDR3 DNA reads TGTGCCAGCAGCTTAGGCCTGATCGGGGGGTATTTT. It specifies CASSLGLIGGYF.

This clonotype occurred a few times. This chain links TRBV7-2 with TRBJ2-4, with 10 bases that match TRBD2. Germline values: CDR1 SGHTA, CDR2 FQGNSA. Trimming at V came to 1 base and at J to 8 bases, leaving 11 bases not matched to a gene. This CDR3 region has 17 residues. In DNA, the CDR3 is TGTGCCAGCAGCTTAGGTACAGCGGGGGGGCTTCGGGACATTCAGTACTTC. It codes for CASSLGTAGGLRDIQYF.

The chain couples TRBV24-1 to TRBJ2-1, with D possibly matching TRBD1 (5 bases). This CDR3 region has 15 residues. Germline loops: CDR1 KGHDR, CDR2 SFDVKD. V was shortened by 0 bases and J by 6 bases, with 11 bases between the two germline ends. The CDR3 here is CATSDLQEDINEQFF. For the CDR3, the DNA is TGTGCCACCAGTGATTTGCAAGAGGACATCAATGAGCAGTTCTTC.

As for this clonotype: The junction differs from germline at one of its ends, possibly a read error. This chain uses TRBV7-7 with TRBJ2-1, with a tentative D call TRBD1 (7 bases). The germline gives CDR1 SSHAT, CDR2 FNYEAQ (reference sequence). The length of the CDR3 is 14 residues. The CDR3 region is CASSSRGRYGEQFF. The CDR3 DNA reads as TGTGCTAGCAGCTCCAGGGGGAGGTATGGTGAGCAGTTCTTC.

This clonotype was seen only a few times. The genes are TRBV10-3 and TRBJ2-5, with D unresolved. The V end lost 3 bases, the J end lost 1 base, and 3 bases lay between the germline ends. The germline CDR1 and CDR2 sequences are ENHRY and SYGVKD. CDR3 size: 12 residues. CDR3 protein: CAISDFQETQYF. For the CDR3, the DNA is TGTGCCATCAGTGACTTCCAAGAGACCCAGTACTTC.

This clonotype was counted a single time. The CDR3 sequence is CSVGGPRGGNTEAFF. The DNA for the CDR3 is TGCAGCGTTGGGGGCCCCAGGGGGGGGAACACTGAAGCTTTCTTT. The rearrangement links TRBV29-1 to TRBJ1-1; 7 nucleotides match TRBD1. From germline, CDR1 is SQVTM and CDR2 ANQGSEA. V dropped 4 bases and J dropped 1; count of bases not matched to a gene: 9. The CDR3 is 15 amino acids.

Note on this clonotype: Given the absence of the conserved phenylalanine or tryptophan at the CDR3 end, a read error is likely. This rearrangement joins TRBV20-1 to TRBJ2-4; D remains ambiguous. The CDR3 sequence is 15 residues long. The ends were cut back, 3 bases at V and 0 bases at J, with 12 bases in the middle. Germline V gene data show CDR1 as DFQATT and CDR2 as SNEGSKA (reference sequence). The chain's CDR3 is CSASRTVLAKNIQYL. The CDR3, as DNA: TGCAGTGCTAGCAGGACCGTCTTAGCCAAAAACATTCAGTACTTA.